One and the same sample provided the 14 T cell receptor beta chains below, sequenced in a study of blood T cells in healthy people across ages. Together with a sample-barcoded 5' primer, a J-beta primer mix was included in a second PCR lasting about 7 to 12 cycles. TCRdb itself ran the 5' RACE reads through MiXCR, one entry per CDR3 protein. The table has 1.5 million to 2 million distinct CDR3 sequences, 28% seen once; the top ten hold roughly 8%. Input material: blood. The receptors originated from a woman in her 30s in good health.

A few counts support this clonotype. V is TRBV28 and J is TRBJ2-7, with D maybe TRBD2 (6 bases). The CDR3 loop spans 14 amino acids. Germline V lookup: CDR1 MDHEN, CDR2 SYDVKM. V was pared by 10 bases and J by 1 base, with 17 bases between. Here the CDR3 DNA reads TGTGCCACCGCCGGCCCGGCGGGATCCTACGAGCAGTACTTC. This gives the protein CATAGPAGSYEQYF.

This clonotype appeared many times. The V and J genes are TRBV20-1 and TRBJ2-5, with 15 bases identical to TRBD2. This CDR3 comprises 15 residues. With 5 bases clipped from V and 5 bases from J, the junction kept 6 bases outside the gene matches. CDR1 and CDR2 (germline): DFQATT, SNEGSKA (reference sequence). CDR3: CSADGLAGGLETQYF. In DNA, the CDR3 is TGCAGTGCTGACGGACTAGCGGGGGGGCTGGAGACCCAGTACTTC.

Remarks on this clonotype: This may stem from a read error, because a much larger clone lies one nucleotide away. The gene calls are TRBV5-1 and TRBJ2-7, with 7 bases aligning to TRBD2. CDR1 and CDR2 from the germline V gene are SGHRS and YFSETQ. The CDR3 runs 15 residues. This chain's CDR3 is CASNREGSSSYDQYF. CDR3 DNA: TGCGCCAGCAATAGGGAGGGTTCCAGCTCCTACGATCAGTACTTC.

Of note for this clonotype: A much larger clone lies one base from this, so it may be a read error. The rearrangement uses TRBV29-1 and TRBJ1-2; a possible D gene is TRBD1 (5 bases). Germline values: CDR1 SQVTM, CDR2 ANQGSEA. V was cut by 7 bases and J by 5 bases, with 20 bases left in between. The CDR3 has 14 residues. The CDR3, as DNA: TGCAGCGACAGAACCCCAGGGAAGGTGTATGGCTACACCTTC. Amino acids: CSDRTPGKVYGYTF.

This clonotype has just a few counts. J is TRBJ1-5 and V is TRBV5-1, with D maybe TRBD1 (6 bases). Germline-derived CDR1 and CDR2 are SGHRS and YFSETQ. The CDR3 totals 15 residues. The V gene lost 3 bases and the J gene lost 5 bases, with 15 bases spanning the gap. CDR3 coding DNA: TGCGCCAGCAGCTCTAACGGACAGCCCGATCAGCCCCAGCATTTT. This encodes CASSSNGQPDQPQHF.

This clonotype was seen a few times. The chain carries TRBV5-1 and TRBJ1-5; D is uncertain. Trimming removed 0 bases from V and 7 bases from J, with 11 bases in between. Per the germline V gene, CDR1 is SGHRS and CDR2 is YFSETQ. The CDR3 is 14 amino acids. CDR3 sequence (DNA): TGCGCCAGCAGCTTGGGGCCTGAGGAACAGCCCCAGCATTTT. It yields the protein CASSLGPEEQPQHF.

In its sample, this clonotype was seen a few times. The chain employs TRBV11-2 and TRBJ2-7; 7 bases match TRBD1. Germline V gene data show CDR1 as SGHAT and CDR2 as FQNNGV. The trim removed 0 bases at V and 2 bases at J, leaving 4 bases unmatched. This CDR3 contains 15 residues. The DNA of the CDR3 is TGTGCCAGCAGCTTAGACCCGACAGGGACCTACGAGCAGTACTTC. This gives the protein CASSLDPTGTYEQYF.

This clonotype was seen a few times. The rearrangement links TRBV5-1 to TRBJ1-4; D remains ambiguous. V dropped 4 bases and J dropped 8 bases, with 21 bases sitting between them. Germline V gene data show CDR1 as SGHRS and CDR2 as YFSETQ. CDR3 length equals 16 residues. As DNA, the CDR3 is TGCGCCAGCAGCCGCACCCGACGGGGAAGTAAGGAAAAACTGTTTTTT. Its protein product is CASSRTRRGSKEKLFF.

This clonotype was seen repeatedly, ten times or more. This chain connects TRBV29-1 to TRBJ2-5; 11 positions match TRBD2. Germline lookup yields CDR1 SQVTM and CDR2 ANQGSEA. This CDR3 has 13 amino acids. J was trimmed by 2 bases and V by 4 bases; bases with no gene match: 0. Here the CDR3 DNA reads TGCAGCGTTGGACTAGCGGGGCAAGAGACCCAGTACTTC. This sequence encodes CSVGLAGQETQYF.

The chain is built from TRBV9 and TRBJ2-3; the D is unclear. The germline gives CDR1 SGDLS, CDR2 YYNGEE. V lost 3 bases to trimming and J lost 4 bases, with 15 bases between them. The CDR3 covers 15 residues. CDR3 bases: TGTGCCAGCAGCGACAACCCAGCTCGAGCAGATACGCAGTATTTT. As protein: CASSDNPARADTQYF.

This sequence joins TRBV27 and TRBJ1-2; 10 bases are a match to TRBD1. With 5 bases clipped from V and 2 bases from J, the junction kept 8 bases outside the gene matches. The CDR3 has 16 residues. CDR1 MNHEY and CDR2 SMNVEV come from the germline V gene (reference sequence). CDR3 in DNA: TGTGCCAGCAGTCCTTCCGGGACAGGGGACAACTATGGCTACACCTTC. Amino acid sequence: CASSPSGTGDNYGYTF.

In nucleotides, the CDR3 is TGCGCCAGCAGCTTGGAATCCGGGAATAACTATGGCTACACCTTC. It is translated as CASSLESGNNYGYTF. This chain links TRBV5-1 with TRBJ1-2; D is unresolved. The CDR3 spans 15 residues. The V and J ends lost 0 bases and 1 base respectively, with 10 bases between them. Germline CDR1 is SGHRS and CDR2 is YFSETQ.

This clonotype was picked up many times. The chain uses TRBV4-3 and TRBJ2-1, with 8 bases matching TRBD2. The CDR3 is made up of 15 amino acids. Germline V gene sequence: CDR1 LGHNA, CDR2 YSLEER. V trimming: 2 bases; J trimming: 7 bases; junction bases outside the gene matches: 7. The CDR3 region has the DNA TGCGCCAGCAGCCAATTAACGGGACTAGGAAATGAGCAGTTCTTC. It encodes CASSQLTGLGNEQFF.

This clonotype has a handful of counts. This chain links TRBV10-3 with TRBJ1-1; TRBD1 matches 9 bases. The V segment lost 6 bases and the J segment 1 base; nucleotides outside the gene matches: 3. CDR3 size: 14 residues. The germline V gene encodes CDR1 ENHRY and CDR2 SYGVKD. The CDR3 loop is CAIRTDRGNTEAFF. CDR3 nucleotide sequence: TGTGCCATCAGGACGGACAGGGGGAACACTGAAGCTTTCTTT.